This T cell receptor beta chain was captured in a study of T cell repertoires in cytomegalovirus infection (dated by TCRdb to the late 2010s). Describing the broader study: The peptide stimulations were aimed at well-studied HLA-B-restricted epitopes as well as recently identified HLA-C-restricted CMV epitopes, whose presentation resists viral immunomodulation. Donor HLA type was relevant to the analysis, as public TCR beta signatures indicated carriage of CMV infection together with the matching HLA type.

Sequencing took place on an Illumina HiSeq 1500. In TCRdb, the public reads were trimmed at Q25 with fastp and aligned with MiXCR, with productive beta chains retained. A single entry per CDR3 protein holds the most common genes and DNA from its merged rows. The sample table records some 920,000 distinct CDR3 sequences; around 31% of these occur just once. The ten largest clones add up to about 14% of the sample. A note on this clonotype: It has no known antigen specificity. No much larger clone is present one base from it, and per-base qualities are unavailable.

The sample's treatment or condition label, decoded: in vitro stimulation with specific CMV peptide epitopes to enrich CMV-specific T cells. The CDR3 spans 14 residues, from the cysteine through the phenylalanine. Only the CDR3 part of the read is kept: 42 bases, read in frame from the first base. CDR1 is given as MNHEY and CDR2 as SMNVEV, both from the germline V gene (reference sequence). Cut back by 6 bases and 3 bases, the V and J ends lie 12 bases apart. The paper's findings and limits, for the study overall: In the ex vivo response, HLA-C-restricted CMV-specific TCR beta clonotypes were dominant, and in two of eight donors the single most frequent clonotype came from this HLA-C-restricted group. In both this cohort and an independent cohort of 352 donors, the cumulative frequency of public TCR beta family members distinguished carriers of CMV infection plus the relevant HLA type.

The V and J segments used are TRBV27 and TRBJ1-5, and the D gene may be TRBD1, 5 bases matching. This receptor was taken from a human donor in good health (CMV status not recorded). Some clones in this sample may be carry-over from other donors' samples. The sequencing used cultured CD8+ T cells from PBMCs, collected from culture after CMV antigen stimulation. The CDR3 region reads CASRFGGHNQPQHF. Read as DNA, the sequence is TGTGCCAGCAGATTTGGGGGTCACAATCAGCCCCAGCATTTT.